A selection of T cell receptor beta chains follows, all from one sample in a study of blood T cell repertoires in COVID-19. The repertoire was sequenced with immunoSEQ multiplex PCR; TCRdb's copy has only in-frame clones and lacks some. The data show a few hundred thousand clones, roughly 90% seen once. Source material: peripheral blood. Source of these receptors: a woman aged 55-70 years with acute or convalescent COVID-19. Both conserved end residues are part of each CDR3.

CDR3,J,V
CASSSGQGTDTQYF,TRBJ2-3,TRBV6-2/TRBV6-3
CASSTADGYNEQFF,TRBJ2-1,TRBV7-3
CASSVTSGGQETQYF,TRBJ2-5,TRBV5-1
CASSQAGGSYQPQHF,TRBJ1-5,TRBV3-1/TRBV3-2
CASSPGTVYGYTF,TRBJ1-2,TRBV5-6
CASSYPKGLRDTEAFF,TRBJ1-1,TRBV6-5
CASSVIDSPSLNSPLHF,TRBJ1-6,TRBV9
CASSLLGVGEDTEAFF,TRBJ1-1,TRBV5-6
CASSQVGGNNEQFF,TRBJ2-1,TRBV3-1/TRBV3-2
CASSSRDRGMGGYTF,TRBJ1-2,TRBV28
CASTLYVSYGYTF,TRBJ1-2,TRBV28
CASSQERGRSPLHF,TRBJ1-6,TRBV4-3
CATSRDWGQGGLYGYTF,TRBJ1-2,TRBV15
CASSPLSTDTQYF,TRBJ2-3,TRBV13
CASSQVTGLAGGGQYF,TRBJ2-7,TRBV4-2
CASRGGLAQNTEAFF,TRBJ1-1,TRBV2
CASSLLEGNQPQHF,TRBJ1-5,TRBV27
CATSRVGGSARYGYTF,TRBJ1-2,TRBV15
CASSLFGREDEQYF,TRBJ2-7,TRBV11-3
CASSKVGQGGLDTQYF,TRBJ2-3,TRBV19
CASSLFLGTGRTEAFF,TRBJ1-1,TRBV28
CASSPRQDEQFF,TRBJ2-1,TRBV18
CAITPTGAGNTIYF,TRBJ1-3,TRBV10-3
CASSSQGAIGNSPLHF,TRBJ1-6,TRBV28
CAISESSGWSEQYF,TRBJ2-7,TRBV10-3
CASSDGRGSLRGYTF,TRBJ1-2,TRBV6-1
CASSLTGGTTYEQYF,TRBJ2-7,TRBV28
CASSAGQDNSPLHF,TRBJ1-6,TRBV6-4
CATGGLGNTEAFF,TRBJ1-1,TRBV25-1
CASSQDWLKLGGLTEAFF,TRBJ1-1,TRBV4-3
CASTRGLGSNTEAFF,TRBJ1-1,TRBV19
CASSLGAGLETQYF,TRBJ2-5,TRBV5-4